Shown below are 23 T cell receptor beta chains from a single sample sequenced in a study of CD8 T cells in Susac syndrome. An amount of RNA that ranged from roughly 0.45 to 1 ug was reverse transcribed with random hexamers. TCRdb reprocessed the immunoSEQ multiplex PCR reads with MiXCR, giving one entry per CDR3 protein. The table lists approximately 150,000 distinct CDR3 sequences, 90% to 95% of them singletons. The sample was CD4+ T cells from PBMCs. The receptors shown here come from a human donor in good health.

The gene calls are TRBV20-1 and TRBJ2-4; 9 positions agree with TRBD2. Germline V gives CDR1 DFQATT, CDR2 SNEGSKA (reference sequence). This CDR3 contains 16 residues. Trimming took 0 bases from V and 5 from J; bases not matched to a gene: 8. Here the CDR3 reads CSARDTAGGRENIQYF. CDR3 in DNA: TGCAGTGCTAGAGATACGGCGGGGGGGCGGGAAAACATTCAGTACTTC.

The V gene is TRBV5-1, the J gene TRBJ2-7; weak D call: TRBD1 (5 bases). Deletions cut 2 bases from V and 0 bases from J, with 9 bases between. The germline gives CDR1 SGHRS, CDR2 YFSETQ. The CDR3 length is 14 residues. The CDR3 loop is CASSFRQPSYEQYF. As DNA, the CDR3 is TGCGCCAGCAGCTTTCGACAGCCCTCCTACGAGCAGTACTTC.

This clonotype has just one count. The V call is TRBV25-1, the J call TRBJ1-2; TRBD1 is a possible D gene (5 bases). Germline CDR1 is MGHDK and CDR2 is SYGVNS. Trimming cost V 4 bases and J 8 bases, with 20 bases left between them. There are 15 residues in the CDR3. The CDR3 reads CASSAARDGMGGYTF. CDR3 bases: TGTGCCAGCAGTGCCGCCCGGGACGGGATGGGCGGCTACACCTTC.

The gene calls are TRBV5-1 and TRBJ2-7, with D maybe TRBD1 (5 bases). There are 13 residues in the CDR3. V lost 3 bases and J 3 bases, leaving 10 bases between the germline ends. The germline gives CDR1 SGHRS, CDR2 YFSETQ. CDR3 nucleotide sequence: TGCGCCAGCAGCTCCAATCAGGGCTACGAGCAGTACTTC. It specifies CASSSNQGYEQYF.

V gene TRBV12-3 or TRBV12-4 combines with J gene TRBJ2-3; 12 bases are shared with TRBD2. The junction had 4 bases not matched to a gene; V was cut back by 3 bases and J by 6 bases. The CDR3 consists of 15 residues. CDR3 amino acids: CASSFASGGEDTQYF. CDR3 nucleotides: TGTGCCAGCAGTTTCGCTAGCGGGGGGGAGGATACGCAGTATTTT.

The chain uses TRBV29-1 and TRBJ2-7; 10 nucleotides match TRBD1. CDR1 SQVTM and CDR2 ANQGSEA come from the germline V gene. The ends lost 6 bases at V and 0 bases at J; junction bases unmatched: 5. The CDR3 sequence is 14 residues long. CDR3 nucleotide sequence: TGCAGCGTAGCGGACAGGGGGGCCTCCTACGAGCAGTACTTC. Its protein is CSVADRGASYEQYF.

The chain carries TRBV5-6 and TRBJ1-2, with D perhaps matching TRBD1 (5 bases). V lost 9 bases, J lost 6 bases, and 27 bases lay in between. Germline CDR1 reads SGHDT; CDR2 reads YYEEEE. This CDR3 contains 16 residues. The CDR3 here is CATLNIAGRKSDGYTF. CDR3 in DNA: TGTGCCACCTTAAACATCGCGGGGCGTAAATCGGATGGCTACACCTTC.

V and J are TRBV5-4 and TRBJ2-7, with a tentative D call TRBD1 (6 bases). The CDR3 loop spans 14 amino acids. Germline CDR1 SGHNT, CDR2 YYREEE (reference sequence). Trimming cost V 3 bases and J 3 bases, with 13 bases left between them. In nucleotides, the CDR3 is TGTGCCAGCAGCTCCAGGGGAAATAGCTACGAGCAGTACTTC. The encoded protein is CASSSRGNSYEQYF.

This chain links TRBV29-1 with TRBJ2-5; TRBD2 aligns across 8 bases. The CDR3 runs 13 residues. Germline V gene lookup returns CDR1 SQVTM and CDR2 ANQGSEA. V was clipped by 5 bases and J by 4 bases; unmatched bases: 6. The CDR3 loop is CSVQLAGGETQYF. For the CDR3, the DNA is TGCAGCGTTCAGCTAGCGGGCGGAGAGACCCAGTACTTC.

This CDR3 is CASRDGQGYTGELFF. CDR3 DNA sequence: TGCGCCAGCAGAGATGGACAGGGGTACACCGGGGAGCTGTTTTTT. The V call is TRBV5-1, the J call TRBJ2-2; TRBD1 agrees at 9 bases. The germline gives CDR1 SGHRS, CDR2 YFSETQ. V was pared by 5 bases and J by 3 bases, with 5 bases of the junction left unmatched. There are 15 residues in the CDR3. Full variable domain (outside the CDR3, taken from reference TRBV5-1 and TRBJ2-2): KAGVTQTPRYLIKTRGQQVTLSCSPISGHRSVSWYQQTPGQGLQFLFEYFSETQRNKGNFPGRFSGRQFSNSRSEMNVSTLELGDSALYLCASRDGQGYTGELFFGEGSRLTVL.

This chain links TRBV15 with TRBJ2-5, with TRBD1 matching 9 bases. Germline V CDR1 and CDR2: LNHNV, YYDKDF (reference sequence). The J segment lost 2 bases and the V segment lost 8 bases, leaving 6 bases of the junction unmatched. This CDR3 contains 14 residues. As DNA, the CDR3 is TGTGCCACCGTGAACAGGGGGCAACAAGAGACCCAGTACTTC. It yields the protein CATVNRGQQETQYF.

CDR3 protein: CASSLNPDNYQPQHF. The DNA for the CDR3 is TGTGCCAGCAGCTTAAACCCGGACAACTATCAGCCCCAGCATTTT. The rearrangement links TRBV11-2 to TRBJ1-5; weak D call: TRBD1 (5 bases). There are 15 residues in the CDR3. In germline, CDR1 is SGHAT, CDR2 FQNNGV. Trimming shortened V by 2 bases and J by 5 bases, and 13 bases separated the two germline ends.

The chain uses TRBV6-6 and TRBJ1-6; TRBD1 might be the D (5 bases). V was trimmed by 0 bases and J by 9 bases, leaving 15 bases between them. Germline CDR1 is MNHNY and CDR2 is SVGAGI (reference sequence). The CDR3 spans 16 residues. The CDR3 is CASSYSVGGSVSPLHF. The CDR3 region has the DNA TGTGCCAGCAGTTACTCGGTCGGGGGTTCTGTTTCACCCCTCCACTTT.

The V call is TRBV20-1, the J call TRBJ2-7; TRBD2 is a possible D gene (5 bases). The CDR3 contains 16 residues. Germline-derived CDR1 and CDR2 are DFQATT and SNEGSKA (reference sequence). Trimming took off 0 bases at V and 2 bases at J, with 17 bases between the two ends. The DNA of the CDR3 is TGCAGTGCTAGAGATTTAATTAGCCAGACTACCTACGAGCAGTACTTC. Encoded protein: CSARDLISQTTYEQYF.

This clonotype has only one observation. The chain employs TRBV7-8 and TRBJ2-3, with 12 nucleotides matching TRBD2. This CDR3 is 15 amino acids long. Germline CDR1 SGHVS, CDR2 FQNEAQ. V was clipped by 6 bases and J by 2 bases; unmatched bases: 3. CDR3 nucleotide sequence: TGTGCCAGCAGTACTAGCGGGGGGACCACAGATACGCAGTATTTT. Translating it yields CASSTSGGTTDTQYF.

This chain connects TRBV23-1 to TRBJ1-1; 7 bases align to TRBD1. TRBV23-1 is assigned to the ORF class and has an uncertain function. This CDR3 is built from 18 residues. With V trimmed by 1 base and J by 3 bases, 14 bases remained unmatched. CDR3 nucleotide sequence: TGCGCCAGCAGTCAATTACCCGACGGGGACAGCCCGTACACTGAAGCTTTCTTT. Translation gives CASSQLPDGDSPYTEAFF.

The chain couples TRBV20-1 to TRBJ2-3; 10 bases align to TRBD2. CDR1 and CDR2 from the germline V gene are DFQATT and SNEGSKA (reference sequence). V lost 5 bases, J lost 3 bases, and 8 bases stayed unmatched. This CDR3 spans 15 amino acids. CDR3 bases: TGCAGTGCTCCCGGGGCTAGCGGGGGAACAGATACGCAGTATTTT. Its translation: CSAPGASGGTDTQYF.

The genes are TRBV3-1 and TRBJ2-1, with D possibly matching TRBD1 (5 bases). Germline CDR1 and CDR2: LGHDT and YNNKEL (reference sequence). The CDR3 length is 18 residues. The germline V and J ends were trimmed by 1 base and 4 bases, with 20 bases remaining between them. The CDR3 sequence is CASSQGDLRGLNYNEQFF. In DNA, the CDR3 is TGTGCCAGCAGCCAAGGTGACCTTAGGGGTCTGAATTACAATGAGCAGTTCTTC.

CDR3 in amino acids: CASSLKGTQHSGNTIYF. DNA for the CDR3: TGTGCCAGCAGCTTAAAGGGAACTCAGCACTCTGGAAACACCATATATTTT. V gene TRBV7-9 combines with J gene TRBJ1-3, with no clear D. The germline CDR1 and CDR2 sequences are SEHNR and FQNEAQ (reference sequence). The CDR3 is 17 residues long. Trimming pared 2 bases from V and 0 bases from J, leaving 14 bases between.

The rearrangement uses TRBV20-1 and TRBJ2-5, with TRBD1 as a possible D gene (5 bases). Trimming pared 4 bases from V and 7 bases from J, leaving 13 bases between. The CDR3 runs 12 residues. Germline V gene sequence: CDR1 DFQATT, CDR2 SNEGSKA (reference sequence). This CDR3 is CSAKSGLGTQYF. As DNA, the CDR3 is TGCAGTGCTAAGTCAGGGTTGGGGACCCAGTACTTC.

CDR3: CASSYGLAAGEQYF. The CDR3 DNA reads as TGTGCCAGCAGTTACGGGCTAGCGGCGGGGGAGCAGTACTTC. The chain recombines TRBV6-2 or TRBV6-3 with TRBJ2-7; 7 nucleotides agree with TRBD2. The CDR3 loop spans 14 amino acids. Trimming cost V 2 bases and J 7 bases; bases outside gene matches: 8. Germline V gives CDR1 MNHEY, CDR2 SVGEGT.

This clonotype was picked up one time. The chain combines TRBV14 with TRBJ1-2, with D unclear. CDR3 size: 14 residues. V was pared by 1 base and J by 8 bases, with 14 bases between. Germline CDR1 is SGHDN and CDR2 is FVKESK. CDR3 loop: CASSQATGPTGYTF. In DNA form, the CDR3 reads TGTGCCAGCAGCCAAGCTACTGGACCCACCGGCTACACCTTC.

The chain links TRBV5-4 to TRBJ2-5; D not certain. V lost 4 bases, J lost 5 bases, and 15 bases lay in between. The germline V gene encodes CDR1 SGHNT and CDR2 YYREEE (reference sequence). This CDR3 spans 14 amino acids. CDR3 region: CASSTIGLPETQYF. The CDR3 DNA reads as TGTGCCAGCAGCACAATCGGGCTCCCGGAGACCCAGTACTTC.